This TCR beta chain was sequenced during a study of shared clonotypes between healthy human individuals. Overall study findings and caveats: Naive subsets tended to show greater estimated richness than memory subsets.

Germline lookup yields CDR1 SGHVS and CDR2 FQNEAQ. With 5 bases removed from V and 9 bases from J, the gap between germline ends came to 19 bases. This CDR3 region has 14 residues. Running of the assay took place at deep level. Method: immunoSEQ multiplex PCR; TCRdb's copy keeps in-frame clones and lacks some. The sample consists of roughly 2.2 million clones, roughly 90% of them appearing once. About this clone itself: The antigen is not known.

V and J are TRBV7-8 and TRBJ2-5; possibly TRBD2 for D (5 bases). The sequence derives from a man between 18 and 29 years old in good health. Some clones in this sample may be carry-over from other donors' samples. The sample was naive CD4+ T cells from PBMCs. The subset here: CD45RA+ positively selected. The CDR3 sequence is CASSLTFAVEAQYF. The DNA of the CDR3 is TGTGCCAGCAGCCTAACATTCGCGGTGGAGGCCCAGTACTTC.